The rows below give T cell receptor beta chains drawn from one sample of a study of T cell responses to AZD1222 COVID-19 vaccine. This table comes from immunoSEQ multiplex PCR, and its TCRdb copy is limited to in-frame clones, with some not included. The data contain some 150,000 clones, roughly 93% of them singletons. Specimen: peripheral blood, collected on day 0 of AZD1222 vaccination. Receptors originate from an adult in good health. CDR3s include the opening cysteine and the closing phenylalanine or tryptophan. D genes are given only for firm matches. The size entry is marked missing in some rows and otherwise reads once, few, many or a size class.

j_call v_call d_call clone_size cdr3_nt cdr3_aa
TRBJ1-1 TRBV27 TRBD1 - TGTGCCAGCAGTTCCGGACAGGGGGACACTGAAGCTTTCTTT CASSSGQGDTEAFF
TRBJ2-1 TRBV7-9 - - TGTGCCACCTTGGGGACTGCCCACAATGAGCAGTTCTTC CATLGTAHNEQFF
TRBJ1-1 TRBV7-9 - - TGTGCCAGCAGCCTTCGGGACACTTACACTGAAGCTTTCTTT CASSLRDTYTEAFF
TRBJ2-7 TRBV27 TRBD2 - TGTGCCAGCAGTTTGACTAGCGGGAGCGGGCAGTACTTC CASSLTSGSGQYF
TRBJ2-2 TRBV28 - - TGTGCCAGCAGTTTAAGGCCCGGGGAGCTGTTTTTT CASSLRPGELFF
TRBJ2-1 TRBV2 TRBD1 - TGTGCCAGCAGTGATAGGACAGGGGGTAACAATGAGCAGTTCTTC CASSDRTGGNNEQFF
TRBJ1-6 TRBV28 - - TGTGCCAGCAGCCCCCCATCCTCGAATAATTCACCCCTCCACTTT CASSPPSSNNSPLHF
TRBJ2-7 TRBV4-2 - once TGTGCCAGCAGCCAAGAACCGGTCAGGGAGAACGAGCAGTACTTC CASSQEPVRENEQYF
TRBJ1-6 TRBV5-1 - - TGCGCCAGCGGAACAGGAGGCTGGGGGAATTCACCCCTCCACTTT CASGTGGWGNSPLHF
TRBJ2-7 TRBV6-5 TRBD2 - TGTGCCAGCGGACTAGCGGGAGGGAGGGGCGAGCAGTACTTC CASGLAGGRGEQYF
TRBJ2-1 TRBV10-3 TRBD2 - TGTGCCATCAGTGAGGACTCAGCGGGGGAGCAGTTCTTC CAISEDSAGEQFF